This TCR beta chain came from a study of read filtering for tumor transcriptome and immune sequencing. About the research overall: After DNase treatment, RNA was made into whole-transcriptome libraries.

The CDR3 is 16 amino acids. From germline, CDR1 is LGHNT and CDR2 FRNRAP. V was shortened by 0 bases and J by 7 bases, with 18 bases between the two germline ends. This clonotype was recorded at least ten times. No antigen is known for it. Findings of the study overall: Dropping single-read clonotypes raised IR-seq and RNA-seq shared-clonotype correlation. Even smaller IR-seq throughput identified most shared clonotypes.

This library used around 0.4 ug RNA and molecular barcoded adaptors spanning alpha/delta and beta/gamma chains. TCRdb independently ran MiXCR on the reads; one entry per CDR3 protein. This table has roughly 90,000 distinct CDR3 sequences, 20% to 25% appearing once. Sequences were obtained from a population of CD138-negative cells sorted from bone marrow. This receptor was obtained from a donor at least 40 years old with multiple myeloma. The chain employs TRBV12-5 and TRBJ1-1; D might be TRBD1 (6 bases). This chain's CDR3 is CASGLVQGGTLGEAFF. CDR3 sequence (DNA): TGTGCTAGTGGTTTGGTACAGGGCGGGACATTAGGTGAAGCTTTCTTT. Combining the CDR3 with reference TRBV12-5 and TRBJ1-1 gives the whole variable domain DARVTQTPRHKVTEMGQEVTMRCQPILGHNTVFWYRQTMMQGLELLAYFRNRAPLDDSGMPKDRFSAEMPDATLATLKIQPSEPRDSAVYFCASGLVQGGTLGEAFFGQGTRLTVV.